This TCR beta chain was recorded in a study of blood T cell repertoires in COVID-19. Study details: PBMCs, B-cell-depleted T cells, or T cells were the source of the cDNA or gDNA that made up the material.

Germline CDR1 SGHNT, CDR2 YYREEE (reference sequence). There are 16 residues in the CDR3. V was pared by 0 bases and J by 4 bases, with 14 bases between. Original processing notes: Cell counts per sample came from amplifying reference gene primers. Repertoires were generated with immunoSEQ multiplex PCR, while TCRdb's copy carries only in-frame clones and drops some. V and J calls and clone size are as listed in that table; D and trimming were resolved from the DNA. Of about 110,000 clones in the sample, more than 70% were seen once. The sequence derives from a man in his 70s with acute or convalescent COVID-19. Sequenced sample: peripheral blood. The chain recombines TRBV5-4 with TRBJ2-1; tentative D call: TRBD2 (5 bases). The CDR3 nucleotides are TGTGCCAGCAGCTTGGACTTCCCGGGGTCGTACAATGAGCAGTTCTTC. Amino acids: CASSLDFPGSYNEQFF.